One sample yielded the 7 T cell receptor beta chains listed below, sequenced in a study of shared T cell receptors in the human thymus. TCRdb's copy holds only in-frame clones and misses some; the assay was immunoSEQ multiplex PCR. The data show around 730,000 clones, with approximately 85% seen just once and over 0.008% held by the top ten. The sample was also linked to a second study, of human thymus T cells.

Input material: thymocytes. All receptors derive from a girl under two years old with a congenital heart defect.

CDR3 region: CASSVPGLAGGLRGKDEQFF. CDR3 in DNA: TGCGCCAGCAGCGTCCCGGGACTAGCGGGGGGGCTTCGTGGTAAGGATGAGCAGTTCTTC. The chain joins TRBV5-1 to TRBJ2-1, with 16 bases matching TRBD2. CDR3 length: 20 residues. The J segment lost 8 bases and the V segment lost 4 bases, leaving 18 bases of the junction unmatched. Germline V gene lookup returns CDR1 SGHRS and CDR2 YFSETQ.

The V and J genes are TRBV7-3 and TRBJ2-3, with D maybe TRBD2 (6 bases). The CDR3 has 15 residues. Germline V gene data show CDR1 as SGHTA and CDR2 as FQGTGA. Between the trimmed V and J ends, which lost 5 bases and 2 bases, there was a span of 14 bases. The CDR3 sequence is CASSLTGLLTDTQYF. The CDR3 bases are TGTGCCAGCAGCCTGACGGGACTCCTCACAGATACGCAGTATTTT.

This clone was recorded once. The genes are TRBV6-5 and TRBJ2-3; D not certain. In germline, CDR1 is MNHEY, CDR2 SVGAGI. The CDR3 has 14 residues. V was pared by 1 base and J by 2 bases, with 7 bases between. The CDR3 is CASSYCRYTDTQYF. CDR3 sequence (DNA): TGTGCCAGCAGTTACTGCAGATACACAGATACGCAGTATTTT.

The chain employs TRBV30 and TRBJ2-5; D may be TRBD1 (5 bases). Deletions cut 3 bases from V and 6 bases from J, with 26 bases between. This CDR3 spans 17 amino acids. CDR1 GTSNPN and CDR2 SVGIG come from the germline V gene (reference sequence). CDR3 in amino acids: CAWSRGAHRPTKKTQYF. The CDR3, as DNA: TGTGCCTGGAGCCGTGGGGCGCACCGACCCACCAAGAAGACCCAGTACTTC.

Concerning this clone: One junction end does not reproduce the germline sequence, and a read error may be involved. The same CDR3 arises from other DNA sequences in this sample as well. The chain carries TRBV6-6 and TRBJ1-6; 10 bases match TRBD1. Germline V gene lookup returns CDR1 MNHNY and CDR2 SVGAGI (reference sequence). CDR3 length: 16 residues. CDR3 coding DNA: TGTGCCAGCAGCCTTAGACAGGGGGCGAGTAATTCCCCCCTCCACTTT. This encodes CASSLRQGASNSPLHF.

The chain uses TRBV10-3 and TRBJ1-6; D call uncertain. Between the trimmed V and J ends, which lost 5 bases and 5 bases, there was a span of 7 bases. This CDR3 contains 13 residues. Germline assignment: CDR1 ENHRY and CDR2 SYGVKD. CDR3 loop: CAISTDNNSPLHF. The CDR3 bases are TGTGCCATCAGTACAGATAATAATTCACCCCTCCACTTT.

The rearrangement links TRBV6-5 to TRBJ1-1; D remains unclear. This CDR3 has 13 amino acids. CDR1 is MNHEY and CDR2 is SVGAGI in the germline V gene. The V and J ends lost 7 bases and 1 base respectively, with 10 bases between them. CDR3 in amino acids: CASNCGQNTEAFF. The CDR3, as DNA: TGTGCCAGCAATTGTGGGCAGAACACTGAAGCTTTCTTT.